The 28 T cell receptor beta chains presented below share a single source sample, sequenced in a study of identical twins. TCRdb re-analysed the 5' RACE reads in MiXCR, keeping a single row per CDR3 protein. Here the sample spans fewer than 250,000 distinct CDR3 sequences, 7% being singletons. A further study also used this sample, focusing on yellow fever vaccine responses in identical twins.

Sequencing used memory (CD45RO+) T cells sorted from blood. The receptors were gathered from a woman aged 18-29 years in good health.

Ten or more counts support this clonotype. The chain uses TRBV10-3 and TRBJ2-6; tentative D call: TRBD2 (6 bases). V lost 7 bases, J lost 4 bases, and 14 bases lay in between. Germline CDR1 is ENHRY and CDR2 is SYGVKD. This CDR3 region has 15 residues. In DNA, the CDR3 is TGTGCCATCAAGGACACCGCGGGAGGGGCCAACGTCCTGACTTTC. This sequence encodes CAIKDTAGGANVLTF.

This chain connects TRBV20-1 to TRBJ2-3, with TRBD1 matching 10 bases. The CDR3 extends over 14 amino acids. In germline, CDR1 is DFQATT, CDR2 SNEGSKA (reference sequence). The V segment lost 4 bases and the J segment 4 bases; nucleotides outside the gene matches: 5. The CDR3 coding sequence is TGCAGTGCTAACCGGGACAGGGGCTCAGATACGCAGTATTTT. The encoded protein is CSANRDRGSDTQYF.

This clonotype was seen repeatedly, ten times or more. The rearrangement joins TRBV29-1 to TRBJ1-4, with 9 bases aligning to TRBD1. J lost 7 bases, V lost 3 bases, and 3 bases had no gene match. CDR1 SQVTM and CDR2 ANQGSEA come from the germline V gene. This CDR3 comprises 13 residues. The CDR3 protein is CSVDPTGGEKLFF. The CDR3, as DNA: TGCAGCGTTGACCCGACAGGGGGTGAAAAACTGTTTTTT.

This chain joins TRBV27 and TRBJ2-1; D remains ambiguous. Germline V gives CDR1 MNHEY, CDR2 SMNVEV (reference sequence). V was shortened by 5 bases and J by 8 bases, with 7 bases between the two germline ends. CDR3 length equals 11 residues. The CDR3: CASSAYHEQFF. DNA of the CDR3: TGTGCCAGCAGTGCCTATCATGAGCAGTTCTTC.

This clonotype was seen at least ten times. CDR3 loop: CSAPKLGLAGHETQYF. The CDR3 DNA is TGCAGTGCACCAAAGCTGGGACTAGCGGGTCACGAGACCCAGTACTTC. The chain joins TRBV20-1 to TRBJ2-5; 12 bases are a match to TRBD2. V lost 6 bases to trimming and J lost 5 bases; unmatched junction nucleotides: 13. The germline CDR1 and CDR2 sequences are DFQATT and SNEGSKA (reference sequence). This CDR3 comprises 16 residues.

Ten or more counts support this clonotype. The chain employs TRBV7-3 and TRBJ1-1, with 7 bases matching TRBD1. Germline lookup yields CDR1 SGHTA and CDR2 FQGTGA. The CDR3 consists of 16 residues. V gave up 0 bases and J gave up 2 bases; unmatched junction bases: 6. The CDR3 here is CASSLTGGGGNTEAFF. The CDR3, as DNA: TGTGCCAGCAGCTTAACAGGGGGCGGGGGAAACACTGAAGCTTTCTTT.

This clonotype was counted between two and nine times. The genes are TRBV12-3 or TRBV12-4 and TRBJ2-7, with D unclear. The CDR3 covers 14 residues. The germline V and J ends were trimmed by 4 bases and 2 bases, with 12 bases remaining between them. The CDR3 here is CASSSPYNPYEQYF. CDR3 DNA sequence: TGTGCCAGCAGTTCCCCGTATAACCCCTACGAGCAGTACTTC.

This chain joins TRBV11-1 and TRBJ2-3; possibly TRBD1 or TRBD2 for D (5 bases each). Germline V gene data show CDR1 as SGHAT and CDR2 as FQDESV (reference sequence). The CDR3 runs to 18 residues. V lost 5 bases and J lost 2, with 23 bases in between. The CDR3 protein is CASSANLGRIDLTDTQYF. In DNA form, the CDR3 reads TGTGCCAGCAGCGCGAACCTGGGACGGATAGACCTCACAGATACGCAGTATTTT.

This clonotype has only a few counts. The chain is built from TRBV20-1 and TRBJ2-1, with TRBD2 matching over 10 bases. The germline gives CDR1 DFQATT, CDR2 SNEGSKA (reference sequence). The V gene end was trimmed by 8 bases and the J gene end by 7 bases; junction bases not matched to a gene: 14. The CDR3 extends over 15 amino acids. The CDR3 DNA sequence: TGCAGTTTTTCACCCTCGGGACTAGCGATGAATGAGCAGTTCTTC. Its protein is CSFSPSGLAMNEQFF.

This clonotype was seen only a few times. The CDR3 loop reads CASSVGTLYGYTF. The CDR3 nucleotides are TGTGCCAGCAGCGTCGGGACCCTCTATGGCTACACCTTC. V and J are TRBV2 and TRBJ1-2, with D possibly matching TRBD1 (5 bases). The CDR3 runs to 13 residues. CDR1 and CDR2 from the germline V gene are SNHLY and FYNNEI. V was trimmed by 6 bases and J by 4 bases, leaving 12 bases between them.

This clonotype was observed at least ten times. J is TRBJ2-1 and V is TRBV2, with 10 bases lining up with TRBD1. The germline gives CDR1 SNHLY, CDR2 FYNNEI. The length of the CDR3 is 14 residues. With V trimmed by 5 bases and J by 6 bases, 4 bases remained unmatched. The CDR3 region has the DNA TGTGCCAGCAGTTGGGACAGGGGACGCAATGAGCAGTTCTTC. Protein product: CASSWDRGRNEQFF.

This clonotype was counted a few times. V gene TRBV27 combines with J gene TRBJ2-1; D gene uncertain. CDR1 is MNHEY and CDR2 is SMNVEV in the germline V gene (reference sequence). The ends were cut back, 0 bases at V and 4 bases at J, with 16 bases in the middle. This CDR3 has 17 amino acids. This CDR3 reads CASSLSPPMFGYNEQFF. In nucleotides, the CDR3 is TGTGCCAGCAGTTTATCGCCCCCTATGTTTGGGTACAATGAGCAGTTCTTC.

The chain links TRBV3-1 to TRBJ2-7; D uncertain. Germline-derived CDR1 and CDR2 are LGHDT and YNNKEL (reference sequence). The CDR3 contains 12 residues. Trimming stripped 4 bases from V and 3 bases from J, with 7 bases between. DNA for the CDR3: TGTGCCAGCAGCCGGATGTACTACGAGCAGTACTTC. It codes for CASSRMYYEQYF.

This clonotype came up many times. The V and J genes are TRBV29-1 and TRBJ1-5, with unresolved D. The CDR3 extends over 13 amino acids. Germline V CDR1 and CDR2: SQVTM, ANQGSEA. Trimming pared 5 bases from V and 5 bases from J, leaving 13 bases between. The CDR3 loop is CSVNIGLDQPQHF. The CDR3 region has the DNA TGCAGCGTTAATATCGGCCTTGATCAGCCCCAGCATTTT.

This clonotype was seen many times. The chain recombines TRBV12-3 or TRBV12-4 with TRBJ2-5; 7 bases fit TRBD1. This CDR3 has 12 residues. After removal of 8 bases from V and 5 bases from J, the junction contained 5 bases not matched to a gene. The CDR3 DNA follows: TGTGCCAGCGGGACAGATGTGGAGACCCAGTACTTC. Its protein is CASGTDVETQYF.

The rearrangement links TRBV27 to TRBJ2-3; D gene ambiguous. Germline V gives CDR1 MNHEY, CDR2 SMNVEV (reference sequence). Trimming cost V 7 bases and J 4 bases, with 18 bases left between them. The CDR3 sequence is 15 residues long. CDR3 sequence: CASKVPGSGADTQYF. The CDR3, as DNA: TGTGCCAGCAAGGTCCCGGGCTCTGGGGCAGATACGCAGTATTTT.

This clonotype was detected only a few times. The CDR3, as DNA: TGCAGTGCTAGGGGGGGCAGGGATCCTAACACCGGGGAGCTGTTTTTT. Its translation is CSARGGRDPNTGELFF. This chain joins TRBV20-1 and TRBJ2-2, with D perhaps TRBD1 or TRBD2 (6 bases each). The V gene lost 3 bases and the J gene lost 2 bases, with 16 bases spanning the gap. Germline V gene sequence: CDR1 DFQATT, CDR2 SNEGSKA (reference sequence). The CDR3 extends over 16 amino acids.

This clonotype has only a few counts. This chain connects TRBV3-1 to TRBJ1-1; D not certain. Trimming pared 1 base from V and 5 bases from J, leaving 11 bases between. The CDR3 consists of 14 residues. Germline CDR1 and CDR2: LGHDT and YNNKEL (reference sequence). The CDR3 DNA is TGTGCCAGCAGCCAAGGGAAGGGAGGAACTGAAGCTTTCTTT. Its translation: CASSQGKGGTEAFF.

Note on this clonotype: The germline gene is not matched at one end of the junction; a read error may be the cause. The chain employs TRBV12-3 or TRBV12-4 and TRBJ2-2; 13 bases map to TRBD2. This CDR3 contains 16 residues. CDR3 sequence reads: CTSSPRTSGSPGELFF. The CDR3 DNA is TGTACCAGCAGTCCGCGGACTAGCGGGAGCCCCGGGGAGCTGTTTTTT.

J is TRBJ2-7 and V is TRBV28, with TRBD2 matching 12 bases. V shed 4 bases, J shed 4 bases, and the junction held 5 bases outside the gene matches. CDR1 is MDHEN and CDR2 is SYDVKM in the germline V gene. The CDR3 sequence is 15 residues long. CDR3 nucleotides: TGTGCCAGCAGTTCTTCTAGCGGGAGGGGGTACGAGCAGTACTTC. This gives the protein CASSSSSGRGYEQYF.

This clonotype was counted many times. The chain combines TRBV11-2 with TRBJ2-5; a possible D gene is TRBD1 (6 bases). In germline, CDR1 is SGHAT, CDR2 FQNNGV. The CDR3 covers 18 residues. Trimming shortened V by 0 bases and J by 3 bases, and 20 bases separated the two germline ends. CDR3 in DNA: TGTGCCAGCAGCTTAGACCCCCGTGGGGGCCTGTACGAAGAGACCCAGTACTTC. This gives the protein CASSLDPRGGLYEETQYF.

There are many counts of this clonotype. The chain is built from TRBV3-1 and TRBJ2-4; 7 nucleotides agree with TRBD1. CDR1 LGHDT and CDR2 YNNKEL come from the germline V gene (reference sequence). Trimming took 4 bases from V and 8 from J; bases not matched to a gene: 14. The CDR3 runs to 16 residues. The CDR3 protein is CASSPTGQATGYIQYF. The CDR3 coding sequence is TGTGCCAGCAGCCCCACCGGACAGGCGACGGGATACATTCAGTACTTC.

This clonotype has only a few counts. This chain connects TRBV20-1 to TRBJ2-2; the match to TRBD2 covers 8 bases. CDR3 length: 16 residues. With 4 bases clipped from V and 1 base from J, the junction kept 8 bases outside the gene matches. Germline CDR1 and CDR2: DFQATT and SNEGSKA (reference sequence). CDR3 sequence reads: CSAKTGGAQNTGELFF. DNA for the CDR3: TGCAGTGCTAAAACCGGGGGGGCGCAGAACACCGGGGAGCTGTTTTTT.

This clonotype was detected a few times. This chain joins TRBV6-1 and TRBJ2-7; D is unresolved. This CDR3 spans 13 amino acids. V was cut by 6 bases and J by 3 bases, with 12 bases left in between. Germline assignment: CDR1 MNHNS and CDR2 SASEGT. Here the CDR3 DNA reads TGTGCCAGCAGGCCGGGCCCTAGCTACGAGCAGTACTTC. Residues: CASRPGPSYEQYF.

This clonotype was counted a few times. This chain connects TRBV15 to TRBJ1-4, with a tentative D call TRBD1 (6 bases). V lost 0 bases to trimming and J lost 5 bases, with 10 bases between them. The CDR3 sequence is 15 residues long. Germline V gene sequence: CDR1 LNHNV, CDR2 YYDKDF (reference sequence). CDR3 sequence reads: CATSRDTGSNEKLFF. The CDR3 bases are TGTGCCACCAGCAGAGATACAGGGTCGAATGAAAAACTGTTTTTT.

This clonotype came up a few times. CDR3 loop: CASSSSQGRNSPLHF. Here the CDR3 DNA reads TGTGCCAGCAGCTCCTCTCAGGGGAGAAATTCACCCCTCCACTTT. The chain has TRBV7-9 and TRBJ1-6; D perhaps matches TRBD1 (6 bases). The V gene lost 4 bases and the J gene lost 7 bases, with 14 bases spanning the gap. The CDR3 is made up of 15 amino acids. CDR1 is SEHNR and CDR2 is FQNEAQ in the germline V gene (reference sequence).

This clonotype showed up just a few times. The chain carries TRBV6-1 and TRBJ2-2; maybe TRBD2 (6 bases). V shed 7 bases and J shed 5 bases, with 14 bases lying between them. Germline V lookup: CDR1 MNHNS, CDR2 SASEGT. This CDR3 region has 14 residues. CDR3: CASTFLGGTGELFF. The CDR3 DNA follows: TGTGCCAGCACCTTCTTGGGGGGAACCGGGGAGCTGTTTTTT.

This clonotype has a handful of counts. The chain recombines TRBV14 with TRBJ1-6; the D gene is possibly TRBD1 (6 bases). The CDR3 length is 13 residues. The germline V and J ends were trimmed by 6 bases and 12 bases, with 15 bases remaining between them. Per germline, CDR1 SGHDN and CDR2 FVKESK. CDR3 amino acids: CASRAGGSKPLHF. In DNA, the CDR3 is TGTGCCAGCAGGGCCGGGGGCTCTAAACCCCTCCACTTT.